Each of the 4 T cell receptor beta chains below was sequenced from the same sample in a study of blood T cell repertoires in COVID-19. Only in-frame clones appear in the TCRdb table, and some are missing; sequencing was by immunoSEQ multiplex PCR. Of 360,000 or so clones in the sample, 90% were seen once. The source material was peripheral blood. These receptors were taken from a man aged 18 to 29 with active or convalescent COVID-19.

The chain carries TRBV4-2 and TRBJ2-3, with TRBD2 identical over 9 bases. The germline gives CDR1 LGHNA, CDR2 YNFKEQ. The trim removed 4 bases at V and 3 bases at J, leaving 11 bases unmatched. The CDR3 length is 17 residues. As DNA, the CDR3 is TGTGCCAGCAGCCCGTTTGCTGGACTAGCGATTACAGATACGCAGTATTTT. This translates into CASSPFAGLAITDTQYF.

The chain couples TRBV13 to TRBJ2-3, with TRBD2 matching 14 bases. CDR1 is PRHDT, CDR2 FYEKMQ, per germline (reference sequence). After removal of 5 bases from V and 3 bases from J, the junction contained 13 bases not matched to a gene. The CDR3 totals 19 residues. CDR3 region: CASSLRKGLAGVGTDTQYF. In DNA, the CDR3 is TGTGCCAGCAGCCTAAGAAAGGGACTAGCGGGAGTAGGGACAGATACGCAGTATTTT.

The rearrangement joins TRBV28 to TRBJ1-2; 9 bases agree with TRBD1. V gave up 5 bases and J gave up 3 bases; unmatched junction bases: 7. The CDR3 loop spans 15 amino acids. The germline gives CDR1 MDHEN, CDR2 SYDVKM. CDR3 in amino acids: CASSPTGTGYYGYTF. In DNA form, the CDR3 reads TGTGCCAGCAGTCCAACCGGGACAGGGTACTATGGCTACACCTTC.

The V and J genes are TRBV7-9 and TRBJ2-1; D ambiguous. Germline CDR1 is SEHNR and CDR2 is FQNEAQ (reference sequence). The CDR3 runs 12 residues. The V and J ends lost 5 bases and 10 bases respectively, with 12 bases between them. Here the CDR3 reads CASSVTGNEQFF. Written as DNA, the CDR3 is TGTGCCAGCAGCGTTACGGGTAACGAGCAGTTCTTC.